Shown below are 22 T cell receptor beta chains from a single sample sequenced in a study of blood T cell repertoires in COVID-19. Libraries were prepared by immunoSEQ multiplex PCR; TCRdb keeps only in-frame clonotypes and omits some of them. Of about 99,000 clones listed, 81% are singletons. Sequenced input: peripheral blood. These TCRs come from an elderly man with COVID-19, enrolled during active disease.

This sequence joins TRBV29-1 and TRBJ1-1, with D possibly being TRBD1 (6 bases). Germline V gene sequence: CDR1 SQVTM, CDR2 ANQGSEA. This CDR3 is 14 amino acids long. V was pared by 4 bases and J by 0 bases, with 12 bases between. As DNA, the CDR3 is TGCAGCGTTGGGCGGACAGCCATGAACACTGAAGCTTTCTTT. Its translation: CSVGRTAMNTEAFF.

V and J are TRBV24-1 and TRBJ2-1; 9 bases line up with TRBD2. Germline V gives CDR1 KGHDR, CDR2 SFDVKD. The CDR3 runs to 17 residues. Losses at the gene ends were 1 base for V and 9 bases for J; bases not matched to a gene: 12. The CDR3 region has the DNA TGTGCCACCAGTGATTTCACGGCGGGAGGGCCGGAGGGTGAGCAGTTCTTC. It is translated as CATSDFTAGGPEGEQFF.

The V gene is TRBV25-1, the J gene TRBJ2-7, with 8 bases fitting TRBD1. Germline trimming cut 6 bases from V and 1 base from J; bases unmatched to any gene: 2. This CDR3 region has 13 residues. CDR1 and CDR2 (germline): MGHDK, SYGVNS. The CDR3 sequence is CASRGTGSYEQYF. The CDR3 DNA follows: TGTGCCAGCAGGGGGACAGGTTCCTACGAGCAGTACTTC.

The chain couples TRBV12-3 or TRBV12-4 to TRBJ1-6; 10 bases align to TRBD1. The CDR3 is 13 amino acids. Unmatched junction bases numbered 1, after V lost 7 bases and J lost 7 bases. The CDR3 coding sequence is TGTGCCAGCATGGACAGGGGGAATTCACCCCTCCACTTT. This gives the protein CASMDRGNSPLHF.

The V gene is TRBV6-5, the J gene TRBJ1-2; TRBD1 matches at 8 bases. The germline gives CDR1 MNHEY, CDR2 SVGAGI. With V trimmed by 4 bases and J by 8 bases, 9 bases remained unmatched. CDR3 size: 14 residues. For the CDR3, the DNA is TGTGCCAGCAGTTCCCCGGACAGGGTGGTCGGCTACACCTTC. Amino acid sequence: CASSSPDRVVGYTF.

V usage is TRBV18 and J usage is TRBJ2-7; the match to TRBD2 covers 13 bases. The CDR3 loop spans 16 amino acids. Germline assignment: CDR1 KGHSH and CDR2 LQKENI. The ends lost 3 bases at V and 1 base at J; junction bases unmatched: 3. CDR3: CASSPQTSGGSYEQYF. The CDR3 coding sequence is TGTGCCAGCTCACCCCAGACTAGCGGGGGGTCCTACGAGCAGTACTTC.

This sequence joins TRBV28 and TRBJ2-4; 7 bases match TRBD1. The ends lost 8 bases at V and 0 bases at J; junction bases unmatched: 4. The CDR3 totals 14 residues. The germline V gene has CDR1 MDHEN and CDR2 SYDVKM. CDR3 sequence: CASQTGSAKNIQYF. In nucleotides, the CDR3 is TGTGCCAGCCAGACAGGGTCAGCCAAAAACATTCAGTACTTC.

The CDR3, as DNA: TGTGCCAGCAGCTTGGGGACTAGCGGGGGGATTTTACGGCAAGAGACCCAGTACTTC. Its protein is CASSLGTSGGILRQETQYF. The V gene is TRBV7-6, the J gene TRBJ2-5; 15 positions agree with TRBD2. This CDR3 is built from 19 residues. The J segment lost 2 bases and the V segment lost 3 bases, leaving 10 bases of the junction unmatched. Per the germline V gene, CDR1 is SGHVS and CDR2 is FNYEAQ.

This chain uses TRBV12-5 with TRBJ2-1; TRBD2 matches at 8 bases. This CDR3 region has 15 residues. CDR1 LGHNT and CDR2 FRNRAP come from the germline V gene. The ends lost 4 bases at V and 0 bases at J; junction bases unmatched: 2. The CDR3 is CASGSLAGSYNEQFF. CDR3 DNA sequence: TGTGCTAGTGGTTCTCTAGCGGGCTCCTACAATGAGCAGTTCTTC.

The chain links TRBV14 to TRBJ1-5; D unresolved. Trimming cost V 0 bases and J 4 bases, with 13 bases left between them. Germline V gene lookup returns CDR1 SGHDN and CDR2 FVKESK. CDR3 size: 16 residues. The CDR3 nucleotides are TGTGCCAGCAGCCAAGATACTCTAACCGGGAATCAGCCCCAGCATTTT. Encoded protein: CASSQDTLTGNQPQHF.

J is TRBJ2-5 and V is TRBV3-1 (or the pseudogene TRBV3-2), with D hard to call. CDR1 is LGHDT, CDR2 YNNKEL, per germline (reference sequence). The CDR3 spans 12 residues. The V end lost 1 base, the J end lost 4 bases, and 4 bases lay between the germline ends. This CDR3 reads CASSQAGETQYF. The CDR3 DNA is TGTGCCAGCAGCCAAGCGGGAGAGACCCAGTACTTC.

This rearrangement joins TRBV6-5 to TRBJ1-6; TRBD1 aligns across 8 bases. V shed 5 bases, J shed 6 bases, and the junction held 6 bases outside the gene matches. Germline V gives CDR1 MNHEY, CDR2 SVGAGI. The CDR3 runs 15 residues. The CDR3 DNA sequence: TGTGCCAGCAGTCAAAGGGACAGGAGTAATTCACCCCTCCACTTT. Residues: CASSQRDRSNSPLHF.

V and J are TRBV4-2 and TRBJ2-2; D might be TRBD2 (6 bases). With 4 bases removed from V and 3 bases from J, the gap between germline ends came to 9 bases. Germline CDR1 and CDR2: LGHNA and YNFKEQ. The CDR3 totals 14 residues. CDR3 DNA: TGTGCCAGCAGCCTGACTAGTCACACCGGGGAGCTGTTTTTT. It is translated as CASSLTSHTGELFF.

The chain couples TRBV12-3 or TRBV12-4 to TRBJ1-2, with D possibly matching TRBD1 (5 bases). There are 13 residues in the CDR3. The ends were cut back, 5 bases at V and 4 bases at J, with 11 bases in the middle. This CDR3 reads CASSIRGSYGYTF. The CDR3 DNA reads TGTGCCAGCAGTATTCGGGGGAGCTATGGCTACACCTTC.

The chain couples TRBV6-4 to TRBJ2-1; 11 positions match TRBD2. The trim removed 5 bases at V and 8 bases at J, leaving 5 bases unmatched. CDR3 length: 14 amino acids. The germline V gene has CDR1 MRHNA and CDR2 SNTAGT. In nucleotides, the CDR3 is TGTGCCAGCAGTAGCCTAGCGGGAGGTTATGAGCAGTTCTTC. Its translation is CASSSLAGGYEQFF.

V and J are TRBV5-1 and TRBJ1-3; TRBD1 matches at 7 bases. Trimming cost V 0 bases and J 0 bases; bases outside gene matches: 3. Germline lookup yields CDR1 SGHRS and CDR2 YFSETQ. This CDR3 contains 16 residues. The CDR3 protein is CASSLEGQNSGNTIYF. In DNA, the CDR3 is TGCGCCAGCAGCTTGGAGGGACAGAACTCTGGAAACACCATATATTTT.

This sequence joins TRBV19 and TRBJ2-7; D might be TRBD2 (5 bases). The V end was cut by 5 bases, the J end by 6 bases, with 14 bases between. The CDR3 is made up of 13 amino acids. The germline gives CDR1 LNHDA, CDR2 SQIVND (reference sequence). The CDR3 sequence: CASSPGSYGEQYF. CDR3 nucleotides: TGTGCCAGTAGTCCGGGAAGTTACGGCGAGCAGTACTTC.

The J gene is TRBJ2-5, the V gene TRBV10-3, with TRBD2 matching over 11 bases. Germline assignment: CDR1 ENHRY and CDR2 SYGVKD. The CDR3 is made up of 15 amino acids. V dropped 6 bases and J dropped 4; count of bases not matched to a gene: 7. The CDR3 nucleotides read TGTGCCATCAGCTTTAGCGGGGGGGCCGCAGAGACCCAGTACTTC. It codes for CAISFSGGAAETQYF.

The chain couples TRBV7-2 to TRBJ2-2, with TRBD2 matching over 12 bases. This CDR3 is built from 16 residues. Germline V gene data show CDR1 as SGHTA and CDR2 as FQGNSA. The trim removed 6 bases at V and 7 bases at J, leaving 9 bases unmatched. The CDR3 loop is CASSPLAGGPGGELFF. In nucleotides, the CDR3 is TGTGCCAGCAGTCCCCTAGCGGGAGGGCCTGGCGGGGAGCTGTTTTTT.

This rearrangement joins TRBV5-5 to TRBJ1-1; TRBD1 matches 8 bases. Germline V gives CDR1 SGHKS, CDR2 YYEKEE (reference sequence). The CDR3 spans 15 residues. V lost 3 bases, J lost 7 bases, and 11 bases stayed unmatched. The DNA for the CDR3 is TGTGCCAGCAGCTCGGGACAGGCCCTCGAGGTTGAAGCTTTCTTT. Translated: CASSSGQALEVEAFF. The complete variable domain, with remaining parts taken from reference TRBV5-5 and TRBJ1-1, reads DAGVTQSPTHLIKTRGQQVTLRCSPISGHKSVSWYQQVLGQGPQFIFQYYEKEERGRGNFPDRFSARQFPNYSSELNVNALLLGDSALYLCASSSGQALEVEAFFGQGTRLTVV.

A note on this clone: One end of the junction varies from germline; a read error may be responsible. This sequence joins TRBV4-1 and TRBJ1-5; 12 bases map to TRBD1. The CDR3 has 19 residues. Germline lookup yields CDR1 MGHRA and CDR2 YSYEKL. Here the CDR3 DNA reads TGCCCCAGCAGCCGCCGCCGGGACAGGGGGCGGGGGAGCAATCAGCCCCAGCATTTT. It is translated as CPSSRRRDRGRGSNQPQHF.

As regards this clone: At one end, the junction sequence differs from germline, possibly due to a read error. V usage is TRBV11-2 and J usage is TRBJ1-5; D is ambiguous. Germline lookup yields CDR1 SGHAT and CDR2 FQNNGV. The CDR3 spans 14 residues. CDR3 DNA: TGTGCCAGCACCTTAGAAGAGAGCAATCAGCCCCAGCATTTT. This gives the protein CASTLEESNQPQHF.